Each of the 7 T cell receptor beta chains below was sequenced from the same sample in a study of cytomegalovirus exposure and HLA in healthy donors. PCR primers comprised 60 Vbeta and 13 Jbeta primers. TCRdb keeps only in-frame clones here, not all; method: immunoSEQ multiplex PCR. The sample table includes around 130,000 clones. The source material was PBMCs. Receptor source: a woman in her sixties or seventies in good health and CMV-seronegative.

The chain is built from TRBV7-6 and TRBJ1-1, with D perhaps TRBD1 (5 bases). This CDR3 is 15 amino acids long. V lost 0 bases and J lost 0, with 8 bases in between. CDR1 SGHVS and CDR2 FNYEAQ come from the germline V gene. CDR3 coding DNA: TGTGCCAGCAGCTTAGCAGGGGCCGTGAACACTGAAGCTTTCTTT. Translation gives CASSLAGAVNTEAFF.

CDR3: CASSIGLAAYNEQFF. CDR3 nucleotides: TGCGCCAGCAGCATAGGACTAGCAGCTTACAATGAGCAGTTCTTC. This sequence joins TRBV5-1 and TRBJ2-1; 8 positions match TRBD2. CDR1 is SGHRS and CDR2 is YFSETQ in the germline V gene. V trimming: 4 bases; J trimming: 4 bases; junction bases outside the gene matches: 7. This CDR3 spans 15 amino acids.

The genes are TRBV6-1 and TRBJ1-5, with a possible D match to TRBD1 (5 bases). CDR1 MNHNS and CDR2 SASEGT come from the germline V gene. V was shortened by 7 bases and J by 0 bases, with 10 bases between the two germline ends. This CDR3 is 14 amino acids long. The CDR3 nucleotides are TGTGCCAGCATTTCGCAGGGTAGCAATCAGCCCCAGCATTTT. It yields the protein CASISQGSNQPQHF.

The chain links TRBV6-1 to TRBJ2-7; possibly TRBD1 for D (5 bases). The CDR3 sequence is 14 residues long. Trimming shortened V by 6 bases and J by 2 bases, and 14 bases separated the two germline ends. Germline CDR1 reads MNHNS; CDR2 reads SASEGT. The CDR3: CASSPGYGTYEQYF. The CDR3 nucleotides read TGTGCCAGCAGCCCAGGGTATGGGACCTACGAGCAGTACTTC.

The chain's CDR3 is CASSLGPGHQETQYF. DNA for the CDR3: TGCGCCAGCAGCTTGGGGCCAGGGCATCAAGAGACCCAGTACTTC. V is TRBV5-1 and J is TRBJ2-5; tentative D call: TRBD1 (5 bases). Trimming shortened V by 0 bases and J by 2 bases, and 11 bases separated the two germline ends. Germline CDR1 SGHRS, CDR2 YFSETQ. CDR3 length: 15 amino acids.

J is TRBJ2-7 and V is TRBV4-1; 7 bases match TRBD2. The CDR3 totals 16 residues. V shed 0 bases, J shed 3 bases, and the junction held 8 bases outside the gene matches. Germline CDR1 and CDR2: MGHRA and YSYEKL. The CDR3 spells CASSQELSGEIYEQYF. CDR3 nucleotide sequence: TGCGCCAGCAGCCAAGAATTAAGCGGGGAGATCTACGAGCAGTACTTC.

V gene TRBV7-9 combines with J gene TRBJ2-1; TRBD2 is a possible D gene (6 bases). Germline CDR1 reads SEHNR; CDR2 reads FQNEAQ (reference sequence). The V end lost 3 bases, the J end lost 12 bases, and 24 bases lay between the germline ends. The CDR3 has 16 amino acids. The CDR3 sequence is CASSFRWAGGDVRQFF. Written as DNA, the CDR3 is TGTGCCAGCAGCTTTAGATGGGCAGGCGGGGACGTTAGGCAGTTCTTC.